This is a list of T cell receptor beta chains from one sample in a study of OX40 agonist ivuxolimab in advanced cancers. Using immunoSEQ multiplex PCR, the repertoire was profiled, and TCRdb retains in-frame clones only, with some absent. The sample includes 66,000 or so clones, 82% of them seen just once. The sample in question was CD4+ or CD8+ T cells sorted from blood, obtained in a trial of the OX40 agonist ivuxolimab. These receptor sequences come from an adult with an advanced solid tumor such as melanoma, head and neck, liver or kidney cancer. Both conserved end residues are part of each CDR3. D genes are given only for firm matches. A row's size may be missing; if present it is once, few, many or a size class.

d_call j_call v_call clone_size cdr3_nt cdr3_aa
NA TRBJ1-5 TRBV4-2 NA TGTGCCAGCAGCCAAGAGACAGGCGATCAGCCCCAGCATTTT CASSQETGDQPQHF
TRBD1 TRBJ1-2 TRBV2 NA TGTGCCAGCAGCCGTGGACAGGGAGGGGATGGCTACACCTTC CASSRGQGGDGYTF
NA TRBJ2-3 TRBV2 NA TGTGCCAGCAGTCACACAGGGACAGATACGCAGTATTTT CASSHTGTDTQYF
NA TRBJ1-6 TRBV30 once TGTGCCTGGAGTTCGCGGAGAGGGCAGAGCTCCTATAATTCACCCCTCCACTTT CAWSSRRGQSSYNSPLHF
NA TRBJ1-4 TRBV14 NA TGTGCCAGCAGCCAAGACGCAACTAATGAAAAACTGTTTTTT CASSQDATNEKLFF
NA TRBJ2-7 TRBV28 NA TGTGCCAGCAGCTCCTTCGACGGGAAGGAGTACTACGAGCAGTACTTC CASSSFDGKEYYEQYF
TRBD2 TRBJ2-2 TRBV15 NA TGTGCCACCAGCAGAGGACTAGCGGGGGAGCTGTTTTTT CATSRGLAGELFF
NA TRBJ2-1 TRBV7-2 NA TGTGCCAGCAGCCATGGGCCGCTCGAGCAGTTCTTC CASSHGPLEQFF
NA TRBJ2-1 TRBV7-9 NA TGTGCCAGCAGCCCTAAGACCAGTGGGCCCAGGAAGGAGCAGTTCTTC CASSPKTSGPRKEQFF
TRBD1 TRBJ2-7 TRBV6-1 NA TGTGCCAGCAGCTCGGGACAGGCGAACTCCTACGAGCAGTACTTC CASSSGQANSYEQYF
NA TRBJ2-3 TRBV19 once TGTGCCAGTAGTAGGGCTGACGGGAGTGGCACAGATACGCAGTATTTT CASSRADGSGTDTQYF
TRBD1 TRBJ2-5 TRBV15 NA TGTGCCACCAGCTTAGACAGGGGCATATCAGAGACCCAGTACTTC CATSLDRGISETQYF
NA TRBJ1-3 TRBV28 NA TGTGCCAGCAGTTTAAGTCCGGGGCCTGGAAACACCATATATTTT CASSLSPGPGNTIYF
NA TRBJ2-1 TRBV5-1 NA TGCGCCAGCAGCTTGTATGGGGTGGGTGAGCAGTTCTTC CASSLYGVGEQFF
TRBD1 TRBJ1-2 TRBV13 NA TGTGCCAGCAGCTTAGCCGGACAGGGGGTATTCTATGGCTACACCTTC CASSLAGQGVFYGYTF
TRBD1 TRBJ2-5 TRBV6-1 NA TGTGCCAGCAGTCCAGGGACAGTTTATCAAGAGACCCAGTACTTC CASSPGTVYQETQYF
TRBD2 TRBJ2-5 TRBV6-5 once TGTGCCAGCAGTTTTCCTCCGGGACTAGCGGGAGACATCCAGTACTTC CASSFPPGLAGDIQYF
NA TRBJ2-2 TRBV6-6 NA TGTGCCAGCAGTTACTCCCGGGGCAGGAACACCGGGGAGCTGTTTTTT CASSYSRGRNTGELFF
TRBD1 TRBJ2-6 TRBV18 NA TGTGCCAGCTCACCACAAGTGGACAGGGCCCCCTCTGGGGCCAACGTCCTGACTTTC CASSPQVDRAPSGANVLTF
TRBD1 TRBJ1-1 TRBV5-4 once TGTGCCAGCAGTTTCCCCGGGACAGGGGGCGACACTGAAGCTTTCTTT CASSFPGTGGDTEAFF
NA TRBJ2-5 TRBV5-8 NA TGTGCCAGCAGCTCGTCTCCCCAAGAGACCCAGTACTTC CASSSSPQETQYF
NA TRBJ2-5 TRBV6-1 NA TGTGCCAGCAGCCCGACCCAAGAGACCCAGTACTTC CASSPTQETQYF
TRBD2 TRBJ2-1 TRBV20-1 NA TGCAGTGCTCTGACTAGCACGGAGCAGTTCTTC CSALTSTEQFF
NA TRBJ2-7 TRBV7-2 medium-sized TGTGCCAGCAGCCCAGCCGGGTCTGCCTACGAGCAGTACTTC CASSPAGSAYEQYF
TRBD1 TRBJ2-2 TRBV19 once TGTGCCAGTACTCAGGATAGGTTTGTTTATCAGGGGGCCGGGGAGCTGTTTTTT CASTQDRFVYQGAGELFF
NA TRBJ2-7 TRBV7-2 NA TGTGCCAGCAGCACCGTGGAAGGCTCCTACGAGCAGTACTTC CASSTVEGSYEQYF
NA TRBJ1-2 TRBV10-3 NA TGTGCCATCAGCCTAGGGGGAAGTTCCTATGGCTACACCTTC CAISLGGSSYGYTF
NA TRBJ1-1 TRBV13 NA TGTGCCAGCAGCTACCAGATGGGGTTGCCCTTGAACACTGAAGCTTTCTTT CASSYQMGLPLNTEAFF
NA TRBJ2-7 TRBV4-3 NA TGCGCCAGCAGCCAAGATCGTACCGACAGCTCCTACGAGCAGTACTTC CASSQDRTDSSYEQYF
NA TRBJ2-2 TRBV30 NA TGTGCCTGGAGTGACACGAATTTGGGGAACACCGGGGAGCTGTTTTTT CAWSDTNLGNTGELFF
TRBD1 TRBJ1-5 TRBV28 NA TGTGCCAGCAGTTTAATATCGGCGGACAGGGGGATTCAGCCCCAGCATTTT CASSLISADRGIQPQHF
NA TRBJ2-1 TRBV6-1 few TGTGCCAGCAGTGAAGCGCTGGGGGGTTCGGGAGAAAAGTTCTTC CASSEALGGSGEKFF
TRBD1 TRBJ1-3 TRBV7-9 few TGTGCCAGCAGCTTAACAGGGGGCACCGGAAACACCATATATTTT CASSLTGGTGNTIYF
TRBD2 TRBJ2-2 TRBV7-8 NA TGTGCCAGCAGCCGCCTTCGGACTAGCGGCGTAGGGGAGCTGTTTTTT CASSRLRTSGVGELFF
NA TRBJ2-5 TRBV5-1 few TGCGCCAGCAGCCTAGGACAGTTCCAAGAGACCCAGTACTTC CASSLGQFQETQYF
NA TRBJ2-3 TRBV6-5 NA TGTGCCAGCAGTTCCAGGGACACAGATACGCAGTATTTT CASSSRDTDTQYF
TRBD1 TRBJ2-7 TRBV10-2 NA TGCGCCAGCAGCGGACAGGGGTACGAGCAGTACTTC CASSGQGYEQYF
NA TRBJ1-6 TRBV30 NA TGTGCCTTGGACGGTTTAGGAGAAAATTCACCCCTCCACTTT CALDGLGENSPLHF
TRBD1 TRBJ2-7 TRBV6-6 NA TGTGCCAGCAGTCGCAGAGGGGGCTCGAGATACTACGAGCAGTACTTC CASSRRGGSRYYEQYF
NA TRBJ2-5 TRBV6-6 NA TGTGCCAGCAGTTACTCGGGGGGACCGGAGACCCAGTACTTC CASSYSGGPETQYF